This TCR beta chain was sequenced for a study of CD8+ T cells in alopecia areata. About the study: Treated patients were dosed with oral tofacitinib, taking 5 to 10 mg twice daily. Overall study results and limits: Scalp samples also yield sequences of resident alphabeta T cells from normal skin.

Treatment given: oral pan-JAK inhibitor, 5-10 mg twice daily. The CDR3 runs to 12 residues. CDR1 and CDR2 (germline): GTSNPN, SVGIG (reference sequence). Between the trimmed V and J ends, which lost 8 bases and 6 bases, there was a span of 11 bases. Only one count was recorded for this clone. Its antigen is as yet unknown. cDNA prepared by RNA extraction and subsequent reverse transcription served as the template for sequencing. Sequenced by immunoSEQ multiplex PCR; TCRdb stores in-frame clones only, minus some. The sample has some 190,000 clones, about three fifths seen once. V usage is TRBV30 and J usage is TRBJ1-6; D uncertain. The TCR originated in a human donor with alopecia areata. The source was CD4+ T cells sorted from blood, collected around week 50, from a patient treated with tofacitinib. CDR3 in DNA: TGTGCCACCGGCCCCCTTAATTCACCCCTCCACTTT. Translating gives CATGPLNSPLHF. Drawing the rest from reference TRBV30 and TRBJ1-6, the complete variable domain is SQTIHQWPATLVQPVGSPLSLECTVEGTSNPNLYWYRQAAGRGLQLLFYSVGIGQISSEVPQNLSASRPQDRQFILSSKKLLLSDSGFYLCATGPLNSPLHFGNGTRLTVT.